This entry features one T cell receptor (beta chain) sequence. Antigen unknown. The data stem from a study of shared clonotypes between healthy human individuals. In the study overall: CD4 naive and CD4 memory each took three plates per donor, while CD8 naive took two and CD8 memory one.

Sequencing used immunoSEQ multiplex PCR; TCRdb keeps in-frame clones, though not all of them. The sample records roughly 2 million clones, less than 95% being singletons. Overall study findings and caveats: The study found lower generation probabilities in non-shared clonotypes than in those shared by all four donors.

Naive-designated CD8 cells lacked CD45RO, were positively enriched for CCR7, and omitted terminally differentiated effector memory CD45RA+ cells. All the donors were Caucasian adults who lived in Nashville, Tennessee. The CDR3 is 15 residues long. V dropped 0 bases and J dropped 4 bases, with 10 bases sitting between them. Per germline, CDR1 LGHNA and CDR2 YSLEER. The receptor was derived from a man aged 18 to 35 in good health. Sequenced: naive CD8+ T cells sorted from blood. The rearrangement uses TRBV4-3 and TRBJ2-1, with unresolved D. The CDR3 nucleotides read TGCGCCAGCAGCCAAGAGTTACTGGGGTACAATGAGCAGTTCTTC. It is translated as CASSQELLGYNEQFF.